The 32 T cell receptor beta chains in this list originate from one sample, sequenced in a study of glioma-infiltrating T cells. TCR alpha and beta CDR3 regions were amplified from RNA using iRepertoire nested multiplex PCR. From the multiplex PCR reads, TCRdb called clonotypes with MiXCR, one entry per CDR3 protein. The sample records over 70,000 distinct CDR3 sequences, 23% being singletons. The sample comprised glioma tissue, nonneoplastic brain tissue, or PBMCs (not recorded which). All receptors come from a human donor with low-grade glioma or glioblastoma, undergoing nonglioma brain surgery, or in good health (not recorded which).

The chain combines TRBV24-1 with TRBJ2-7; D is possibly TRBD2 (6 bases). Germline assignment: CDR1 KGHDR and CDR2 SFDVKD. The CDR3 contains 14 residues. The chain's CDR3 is CADTGGKRSYEQYF. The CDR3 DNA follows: TGTGCTGACACCGGGGGAAAACGATCCTACGAGCAGTACTTC.

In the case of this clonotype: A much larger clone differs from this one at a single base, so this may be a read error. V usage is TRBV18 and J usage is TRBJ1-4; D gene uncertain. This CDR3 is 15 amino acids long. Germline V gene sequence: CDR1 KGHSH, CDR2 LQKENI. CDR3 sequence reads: CTSSANAATNEKLFF. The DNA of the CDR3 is TGTACCAGCTCAGCAAATGCCGCAACTAATGAAAAACTGTTTTTT.

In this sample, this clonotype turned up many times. Here the CDR3 DNA reads TGTGCCAGCAGCGCCCGACAGGGGGTTCTTGAAACCCAGTACTTC. This codes for CASSARQGVLETQYF. The chain uses TRBV3-1 and TRBJ2-5; 9 bases match TRBD1. V trimming: 5 bases; J trimming: 8 bases; junction bases outside the gene matches: 12. CDR1 and CDR2 (germline): LGHDT, YNNKEL (reference sequence). The CDR3 length is 15 residues.

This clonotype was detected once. DNA of the CDR3: TGTGCCAGCTCAACGGGACTAGCGGGGGGAGAGACCCAGTACTTC. Protein sequence: CASSTGLAGGETQYF. This rearrangement joins TRBV18 to TRBJ2-5, with TRBD2 matching 15 bases. Trimming removed 5 bases from V and 4 bases from J; junction bases left unmatched: 2. The germline V gene encodes CDR1 KGHSH and CDR2 LQKENI. This CDR3 comprises 15 residues.

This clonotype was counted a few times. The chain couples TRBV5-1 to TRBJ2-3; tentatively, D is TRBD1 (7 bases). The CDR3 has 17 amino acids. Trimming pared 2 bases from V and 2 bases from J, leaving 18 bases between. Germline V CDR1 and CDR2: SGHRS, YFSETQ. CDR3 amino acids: CASSFWQGGLSTDTQYF. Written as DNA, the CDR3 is TGCGCCAGCAGCTTTTGGCAGGGGGGTCTTTCCACAGATACGCAGTATTTT.

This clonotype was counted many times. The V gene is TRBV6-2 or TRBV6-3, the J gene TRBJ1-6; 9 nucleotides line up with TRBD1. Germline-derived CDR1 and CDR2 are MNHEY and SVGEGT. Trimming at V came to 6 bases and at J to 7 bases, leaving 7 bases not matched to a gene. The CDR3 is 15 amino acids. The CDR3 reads CASRPQGARNSPLHF. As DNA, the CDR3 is TGTGCCAGCAGACCACAGGGGGCACGCAATTCACCCCTCCACTTT.

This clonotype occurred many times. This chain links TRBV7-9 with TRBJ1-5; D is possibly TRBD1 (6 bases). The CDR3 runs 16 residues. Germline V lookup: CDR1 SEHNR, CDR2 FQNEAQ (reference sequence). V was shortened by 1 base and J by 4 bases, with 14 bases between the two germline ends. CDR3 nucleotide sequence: TGTGCCAGCAGCTTAGACGGAAGGGGGATGAATCAGCCCCAGCATTTT. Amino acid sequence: CASSLDGRGMNQPQHF.

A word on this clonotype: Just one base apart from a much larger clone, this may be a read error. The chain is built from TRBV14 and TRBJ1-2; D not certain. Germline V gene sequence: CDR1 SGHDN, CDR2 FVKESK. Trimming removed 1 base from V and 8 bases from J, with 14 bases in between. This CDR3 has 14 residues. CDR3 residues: CASSQGLVHGGYTF. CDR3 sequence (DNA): TGTGCCAGCAGCCAAGGTCTAGTACACGGCGGCTACACCTTC.

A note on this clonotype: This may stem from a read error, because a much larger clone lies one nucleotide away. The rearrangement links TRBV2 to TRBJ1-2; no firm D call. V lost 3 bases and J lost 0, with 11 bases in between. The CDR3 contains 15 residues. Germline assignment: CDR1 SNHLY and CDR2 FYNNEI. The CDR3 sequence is CASSERRHTNYGYTF. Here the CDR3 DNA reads TGTGCCAGCAGTGAGAGGCGGCACACTAACTATGGCTACACCTTC.

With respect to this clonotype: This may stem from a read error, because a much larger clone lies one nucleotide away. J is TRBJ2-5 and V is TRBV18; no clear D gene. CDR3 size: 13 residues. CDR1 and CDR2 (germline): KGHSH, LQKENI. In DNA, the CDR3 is TGTGCCAGATCACCGCACAGCCAAGAGACCCAGTACTTC. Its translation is CARSPHSQETQYF.

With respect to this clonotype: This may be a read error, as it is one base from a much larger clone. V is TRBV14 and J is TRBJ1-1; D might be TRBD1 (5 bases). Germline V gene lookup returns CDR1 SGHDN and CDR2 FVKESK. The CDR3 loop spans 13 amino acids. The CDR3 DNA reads TGTGCCAGCAGCCGACAGTTTAACACTAAAGCTTTCTTT. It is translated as CASSRQFNTKAFF.

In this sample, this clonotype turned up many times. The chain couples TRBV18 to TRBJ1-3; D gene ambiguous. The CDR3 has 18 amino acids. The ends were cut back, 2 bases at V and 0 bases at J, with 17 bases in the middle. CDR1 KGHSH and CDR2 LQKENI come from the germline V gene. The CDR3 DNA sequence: TGTGCCAGCTCACCAATCGGTCCCGGACGGCACTCTGGAAACACCATATATTTT. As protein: CASSPIGPGRHSGNTIYF.

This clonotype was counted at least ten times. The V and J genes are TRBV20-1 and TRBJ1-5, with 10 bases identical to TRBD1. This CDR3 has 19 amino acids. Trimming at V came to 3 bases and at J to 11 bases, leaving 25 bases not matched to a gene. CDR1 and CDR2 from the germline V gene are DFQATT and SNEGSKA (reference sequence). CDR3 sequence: CSASGGSHIVGTGVVAQHF. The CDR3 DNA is TGCAGTGCTAGCGGAGGGTCCCACATTGTGGGGACAGGGGTAGTGGCCCAGCATTTT.

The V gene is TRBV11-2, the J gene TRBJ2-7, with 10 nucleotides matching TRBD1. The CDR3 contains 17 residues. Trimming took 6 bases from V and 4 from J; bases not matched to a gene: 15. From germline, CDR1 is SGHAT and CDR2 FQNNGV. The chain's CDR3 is CASRPGDGDRGLYEQYF. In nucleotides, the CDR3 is TGTGCCAGCAGACCGGGGGATGGGGACAGGGGTCTATACGAGCAGTACTTC. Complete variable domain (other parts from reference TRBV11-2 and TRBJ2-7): EAGVAQSPRYKIIEKRQSVAFWCNPISGHATLYWYQQILGQGPKLLIQFQNNGVVDDSQLPKDRFSAERLKGVDSTLKIQPAKLEDSAVYLCASRPGDGDRGLYEQYFGPGTRLTVT.

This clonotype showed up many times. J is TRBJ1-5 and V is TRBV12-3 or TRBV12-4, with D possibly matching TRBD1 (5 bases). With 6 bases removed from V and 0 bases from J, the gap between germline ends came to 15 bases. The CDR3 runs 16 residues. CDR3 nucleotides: TGTGCCAGCAGCCCAGAGACAGCGTATAGCAATCAGCCCCAGCATTTT. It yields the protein CASSPETAYSNQPQHF.

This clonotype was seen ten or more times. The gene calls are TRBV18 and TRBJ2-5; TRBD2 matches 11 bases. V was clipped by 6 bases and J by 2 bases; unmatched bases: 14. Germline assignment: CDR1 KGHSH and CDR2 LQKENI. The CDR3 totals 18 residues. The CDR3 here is CASSPNSILAGGQETQYF. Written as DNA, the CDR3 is TGTGCCAGCTCCCCAAATTCGATTCTAGCGGGGGGACAAGAGACCCAGTACTTC. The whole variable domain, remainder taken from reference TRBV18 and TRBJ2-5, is NAGVMQNPRHLVRRRGQEARLRCSPMKGHSHVYWYRQLPEEGLKFMVYLQKENIIDESGMPKERFSAEFPKEGPSILRIQQVVRGDSAAYFCASSPNSILAGGQETQYFGPGTRLLVL.

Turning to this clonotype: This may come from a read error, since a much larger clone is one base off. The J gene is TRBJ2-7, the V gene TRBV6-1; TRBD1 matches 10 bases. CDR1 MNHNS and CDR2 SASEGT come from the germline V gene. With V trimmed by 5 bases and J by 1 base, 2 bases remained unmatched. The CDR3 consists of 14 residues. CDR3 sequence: CASSTGQGSYEQYF. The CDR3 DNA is TGTGCCAGCAGTACGGGACAGGGGTCCTACGAGCAGTACTTC.

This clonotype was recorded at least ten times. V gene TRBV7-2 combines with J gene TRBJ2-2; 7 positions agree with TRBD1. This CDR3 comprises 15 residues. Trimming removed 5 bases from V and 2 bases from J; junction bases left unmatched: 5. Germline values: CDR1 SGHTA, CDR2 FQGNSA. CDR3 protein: CASSGYRGNTGELFF. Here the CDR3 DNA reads TGTGCCAGCAGCGGATACAGGGGTAACACCGGGGAGCTGTTTTTT.

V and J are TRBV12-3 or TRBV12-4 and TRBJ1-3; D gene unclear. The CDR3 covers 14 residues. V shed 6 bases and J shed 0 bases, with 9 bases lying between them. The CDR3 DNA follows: TGTGCCAGCAGGCTAACAGTCTCTGGAAACACCATATATTTT. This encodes CASRLTVSGNTIYF.

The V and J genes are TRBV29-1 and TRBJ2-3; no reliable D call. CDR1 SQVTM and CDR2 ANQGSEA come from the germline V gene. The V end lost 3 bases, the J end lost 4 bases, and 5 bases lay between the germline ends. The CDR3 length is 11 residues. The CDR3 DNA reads TGCAGCGTTGACCGGGCAGATACGCAGTATTTT. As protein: CSVDRADTQYF.

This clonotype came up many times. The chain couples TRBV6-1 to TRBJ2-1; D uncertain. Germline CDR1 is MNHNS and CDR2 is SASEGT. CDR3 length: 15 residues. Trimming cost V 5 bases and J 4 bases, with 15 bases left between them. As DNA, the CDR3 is TGTGCCAGCAGTCACCTAGTAAACTATTACAATGAGCAGTTCTTC. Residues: CASSHLVNYYNEQFF.

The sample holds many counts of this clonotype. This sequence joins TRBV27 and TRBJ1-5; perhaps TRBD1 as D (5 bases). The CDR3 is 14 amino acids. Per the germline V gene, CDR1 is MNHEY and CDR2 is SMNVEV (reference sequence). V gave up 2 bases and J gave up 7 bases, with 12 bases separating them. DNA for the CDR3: TGTGCCAGCAGTTTACAGGGTGCACGGCAGCCCCAGCATTTT. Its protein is CASSLQGARQPQHF.

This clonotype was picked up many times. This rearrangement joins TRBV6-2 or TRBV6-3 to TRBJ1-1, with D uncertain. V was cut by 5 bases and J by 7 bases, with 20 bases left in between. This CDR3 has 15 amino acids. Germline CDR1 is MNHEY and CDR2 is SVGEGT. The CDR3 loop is CASSDPGGLNLEAFF. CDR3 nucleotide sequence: TGTGCCAGCAGTGACCCAGGAGGGCTGAATCTTGAAGCTTTCTTT.

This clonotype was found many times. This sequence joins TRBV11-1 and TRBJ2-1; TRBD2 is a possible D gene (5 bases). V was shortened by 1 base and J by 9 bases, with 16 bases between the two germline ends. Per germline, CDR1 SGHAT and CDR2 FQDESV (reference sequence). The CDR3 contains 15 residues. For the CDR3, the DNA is TGTGCCAGCAGCTTAGGACGGGATAAGTTACTTGAGCAGTTCTTC. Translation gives CASSLGRDKLLEQFF.

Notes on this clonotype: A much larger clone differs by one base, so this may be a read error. CDR3 nucleotide sequence: TGTGCCAGTATTCTGCCCAGGGGAAACACCATATATTTT. It translates to CASILPRGNTIYF. V is TRBV19 and J is TRBJ1-3; D remains ambiguous. This CDR3 is built from 13 residues. Trimming stripped 7 bases from V and 4 bases from J, with 11 bases between. The V gene's germline CDR1 is LNHDA and CDR2 SQIVND (reference sequence).

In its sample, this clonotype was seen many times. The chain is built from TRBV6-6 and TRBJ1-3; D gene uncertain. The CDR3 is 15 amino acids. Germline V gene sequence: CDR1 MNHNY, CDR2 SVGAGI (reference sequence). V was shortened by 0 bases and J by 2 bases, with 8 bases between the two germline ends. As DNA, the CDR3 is TGTGCCAGCAGTTACTCTACTGCTGCTGGAAACACCATATATTTT. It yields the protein CASSYSTAAGNTIYF.

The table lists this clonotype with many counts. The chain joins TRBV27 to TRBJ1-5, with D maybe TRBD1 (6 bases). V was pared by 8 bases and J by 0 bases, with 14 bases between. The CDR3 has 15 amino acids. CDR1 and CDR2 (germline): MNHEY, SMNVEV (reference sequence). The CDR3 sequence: CASGQNRYSNQPQHF. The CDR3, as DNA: TGTGCCAGCGGACAGAATAGGTATAGCAATCAGCCCCAGCATTTT.

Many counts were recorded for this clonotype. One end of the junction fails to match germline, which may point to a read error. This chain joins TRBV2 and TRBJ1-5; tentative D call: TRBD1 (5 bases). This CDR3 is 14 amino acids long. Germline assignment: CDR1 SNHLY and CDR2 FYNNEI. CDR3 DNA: TGTGCCAGCAGTGTCCAGGGTGCGAGTGAGCCCCGGCATTTT. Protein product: CASSVQGASEPRHF. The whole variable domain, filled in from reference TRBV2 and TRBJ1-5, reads EPEVTQTPSHQVTQMGQEVILRCVPISNHLYFYWYRQILGQKVEFLVSFYNNEISEKSEIFDDQFSVERPDGSNFTLKIRSTKLEDSAMYFCASSVQGASEPRHFGDGTRLSIL.

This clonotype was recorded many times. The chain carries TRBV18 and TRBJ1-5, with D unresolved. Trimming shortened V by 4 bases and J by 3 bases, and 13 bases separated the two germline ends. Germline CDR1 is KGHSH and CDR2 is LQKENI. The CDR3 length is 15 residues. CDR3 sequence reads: CASSLQYSDNQPQHF. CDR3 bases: TGTGCCAGCTCACTACAGTATAGTGACAATCAGCCCCAGCATTTT.

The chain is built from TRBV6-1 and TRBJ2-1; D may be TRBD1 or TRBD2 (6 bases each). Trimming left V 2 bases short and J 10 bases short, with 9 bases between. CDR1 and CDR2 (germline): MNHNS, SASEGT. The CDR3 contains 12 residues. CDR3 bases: TGTGCCAGCAGTGAACGGGGGCTCGAGCAGTTCTTC. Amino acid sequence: CASSERGLEQFF.

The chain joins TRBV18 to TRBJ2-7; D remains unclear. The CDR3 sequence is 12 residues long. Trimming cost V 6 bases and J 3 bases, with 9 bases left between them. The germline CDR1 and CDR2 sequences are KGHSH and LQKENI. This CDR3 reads CASSRSDYEQYF. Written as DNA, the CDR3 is TGTGCCAGCTCCCGATCCGACTACGAGCAGTACTTC.

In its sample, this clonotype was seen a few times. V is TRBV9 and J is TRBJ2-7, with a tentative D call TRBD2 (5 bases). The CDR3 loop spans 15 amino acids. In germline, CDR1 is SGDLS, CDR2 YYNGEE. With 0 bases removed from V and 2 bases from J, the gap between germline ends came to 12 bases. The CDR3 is CASSVGGGPTYEQYF. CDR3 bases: TGTGCCAGCAGCGTAGGCGGCGGGCCTACCTACGAGCAGTACTTC. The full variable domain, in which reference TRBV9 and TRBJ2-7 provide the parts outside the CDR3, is DSGVTQTPKHLITATGQRVTLRCSPRSGDLSVYWYQQSLDQGLQFLIQYYNGEERAKGNILERFSAQQFPDLHSELNLSSLELGDSALYFCASSVGGGPTYEQYFGPGTRLTVT.